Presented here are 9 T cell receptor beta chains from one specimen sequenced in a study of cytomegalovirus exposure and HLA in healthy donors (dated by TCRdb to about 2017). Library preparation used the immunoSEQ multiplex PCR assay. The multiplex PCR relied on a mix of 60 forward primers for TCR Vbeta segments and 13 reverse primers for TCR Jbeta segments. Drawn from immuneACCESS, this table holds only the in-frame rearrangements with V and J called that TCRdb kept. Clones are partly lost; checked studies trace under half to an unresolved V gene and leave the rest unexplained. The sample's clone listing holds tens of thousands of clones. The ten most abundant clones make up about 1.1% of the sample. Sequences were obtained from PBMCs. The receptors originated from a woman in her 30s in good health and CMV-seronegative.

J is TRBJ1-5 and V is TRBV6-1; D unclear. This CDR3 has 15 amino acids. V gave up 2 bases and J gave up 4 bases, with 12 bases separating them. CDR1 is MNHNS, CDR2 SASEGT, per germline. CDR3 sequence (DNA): TGTGCCAGCAGTGAAAGTGCAGGCCGAAATCAGCCCCAGCATTTT. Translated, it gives CASSESAGRNQPQHF.

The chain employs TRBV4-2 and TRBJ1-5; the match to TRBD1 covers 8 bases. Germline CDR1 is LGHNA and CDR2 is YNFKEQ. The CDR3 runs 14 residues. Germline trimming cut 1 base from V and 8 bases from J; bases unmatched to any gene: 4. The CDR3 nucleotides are TGTGCCAGCAGCCAAGGACAGGGGTCAGAGCCCCAGCATTTT. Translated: CASSQGQGSEPQHF.

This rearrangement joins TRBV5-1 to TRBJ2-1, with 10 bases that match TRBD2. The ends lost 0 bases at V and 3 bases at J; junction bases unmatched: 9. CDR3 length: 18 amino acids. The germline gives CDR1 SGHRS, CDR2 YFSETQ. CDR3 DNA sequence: TGCGCCAGCAGCTTGGACCCTCTACTAGCGGGAAACTACAATGAGCAGTTCTTC. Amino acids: CASSLDPLLAGNYNEQFF.

Here the CDR3 DNA reads TGTGCCTGGAGTGGGGACTTAACCTACAATGAGCAGTTCTTC. This translates into CAWSGDLTYNEQFF. The rearrangement uses TRBV30 and TRBJ2-1; TRBD2 might be the D (6 bases). This CDR3 is built from 14 residues. V was cut by 1 base and J by 2 bases, with 9 bases left in between. Looked up from germline, CDR1 is GTSNPN and CDR2 is SVGIG (reference sequence).

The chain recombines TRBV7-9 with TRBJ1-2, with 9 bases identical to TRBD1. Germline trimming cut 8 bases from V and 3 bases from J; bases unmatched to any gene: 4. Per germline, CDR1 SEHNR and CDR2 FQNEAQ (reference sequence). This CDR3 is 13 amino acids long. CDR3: CASGQGQDYGYTF. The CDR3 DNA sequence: TGTGCCAGCGGACAGGGGCAGGACTATGGCTACACCTTC.

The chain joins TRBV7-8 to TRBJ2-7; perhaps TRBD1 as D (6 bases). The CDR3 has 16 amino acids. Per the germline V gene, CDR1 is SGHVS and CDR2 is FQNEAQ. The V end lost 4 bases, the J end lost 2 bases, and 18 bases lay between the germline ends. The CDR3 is CASSSEPQQGTYEQYF. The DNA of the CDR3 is TGTGCCAGCAGCTCCGAACCCCAACAGGGAACCTACGAGCAGTACTTC.

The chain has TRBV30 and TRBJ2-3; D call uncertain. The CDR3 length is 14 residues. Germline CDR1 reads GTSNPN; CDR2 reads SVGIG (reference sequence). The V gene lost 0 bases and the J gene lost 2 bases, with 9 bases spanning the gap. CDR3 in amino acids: CAWSVLHSTDTQYF. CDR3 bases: TGTGCCTGGAGTGTACTCCACTCCACAGATACGCAGTATTTT.

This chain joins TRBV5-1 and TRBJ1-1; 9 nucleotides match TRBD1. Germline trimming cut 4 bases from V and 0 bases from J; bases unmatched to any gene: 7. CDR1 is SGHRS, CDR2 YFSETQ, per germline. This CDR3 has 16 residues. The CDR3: CASSVPGQGMNTEAFF. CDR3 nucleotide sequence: TGCGCCAGCAGCGTCCCGGGACAGGGAATGAACACTGAAGCTTTCTTT.

CDR3 nucleotide sequence: TGTGCCAGCACCCCCAGGCTAAACTATGGCTACACCTTC. This gives the protein CASTPRLNYGYTF. V and J are TRBV6-1 and TRBJ1-2; D is unclear. Trimming cost V 7 bases and J 2 bases, with 11 bases left between them. The CDR3 has 13 amino acids. Germline values: CDR1 MNHNS, CDR2 SASEGT.